This is a list of T cell receptor beta chains from one sample in a study of T cell changes during pregnancy in multiple sclerosis. TCRdb keeps only in-frame clones here, not all; method: immunoSEQ multiplex PCR. Of 100,000 or so clones listed, approximately 94% are singletons. The sample was peripheral blood, taken in the third trimester of pregnancy. All receptors derive from a female donor with multiple sclerosis, enrolled in a pregnancy study. Each CDR3 is given with its conserved first and last residue. D genes are given only for firm matches. The size field is filled for only some rows; it gives once, few, many or a size class.

d_gene	v_gene	j_gene	abundance	CDR3nt	CDR3aa
TRBD1	TRBV18	TRBJ2-1	NA	TGTGCCAGCTCACCACGCCGGGACAGAAGTTACAATGAGCAGTTCTTC	CASSPRRDRSYNEQFF
TRBD2	TRBV4-1	TRBJ2-6	NA	TGCGCCAGCAGCCAAGATGGTGGGGGGGGGAACTTTGCCAACGTCCTGACTTTC	CASSQDGGGGNFANVLTF
NA	TRBV5-5	TRBJ2-2	few	TGTGCCAGCAGCTGGGATACAGGGACGACAAACACCGGGGAGCTGTTTTTT	CASSWDTGTTNTGELFF
TRBD2	TRBV7-6	TRBJ2-1	NA	TGTGCCAGCAGCTTAGAAATCGGGACTAGCGGGAGGTCTGAGCAGTTCTTC	CASSLEIGTSGRSEQFF
TRBD2	TRBV11-2	TRBJ2-1	NA	TGTGCCAGCAGCCTGAAGTTAGCGGGAGGGGTGTACAATGAGCAGTTCTTC	CASSLKLAGGVYNEQFF
TRBD2	TRBV5-1	TRBJ2-3	NA	TGCGCCAGCAGCCCCTTAACGGGGAGGGCCATTAATACGCAGTATTTT	CASSPLTGRAINTQYF
TRBD2	TRBV10-3	TRBJ2-1	NA	TGTGCCTCCGAACCCGGGGGGGGTGAGCAGTTCTTC	CASEPGGGEQFF
NA	TRBV10-3	TRBJ1-2	NA	TGTGCCATCAGTGCCAGTGTTGGAGGCGGCTACACCTTC	CAISASVGGGYTF
TRBD1	TRBV9	TRBJ2-7	NA	TGTGCCAGCAGCGTAGATCCGGGACAGGGGGTCGAGCAGTACTTC	CASSVDPGQGVEQYF
NA	TRBV4-3	TRBJ2-5	NA	TGCGCCAGCAGCGAGGGGGGGACTATTGAGACCCAGTACTTC	CASSEGGTIETQYF
TRBD1	TRBV11-3	TRBJ2-1	NA	TGTGCCAGCAGCTTGGGACAGGGTGCTTCAACCTACAATGAGCAGTTCTTC	CASSLGQGASTYNEQFF
TRBD1	TRBV29-1	TRBJ2-7	NA	TGCAGCGTTCGACAGGGGACCTACGAGCAGTACTTC	CSVRQGTYEQYF
TRBD1	TRBV6-4	TRBJ2-2	NA	TGTGCCAGCAGACAGGGGTTTGGCACCGGGGAGCTGTTTTTT	CASRQGFGTGELFF
TRBD2	TRBV27	TRBJ2-1	NA	TGTGCCAGCAGTTTATTACTAGCGGGAAATGAGCAGTTCTTC	CASSLLLAGNEQFF
NA	TRBV7-2	TRBJ2-7	few	TGTGCCAGCAGCTTAGGTACTGAGGGTTTACAATACTTC	CASSLGTEGLQYF
TRBD2	TRBV18	TRBJ2-3	NA	TGTGCCAGCTCACCACTACCGGGGGGGCCCAGCACAGATACGCAGTATTTT	CASSPLPGGPSTDTQYF
NA	TRBV18	TRBJ2-1	NA	TGTGCCAGCTCACCTGGACAGTTATCCTACAATGAGCAGTTCTTC	CASSPGQLSYNEQFF
TRBD2	TRBV28	TRBJ2-2	once	TGTGCCAGCAGTCGGACTAGCGGCTACACCGGGGAGCTGTTTTTT	CASSRTSGYTGELFF
TRBD2	TRBV28	TRBJ2-1	NA	TGTGCCAGCAGTCCCTTCCTAGCGGGAGAGGGTAATGAGCAGTTCTTC	CASSPFLAGEGNEQFF
NA	TRBV9	TRBJ2-7	NA	TGTGCCAGCAGCGCCCGGGACTTATCCTACGAGCAGTACTTC	CASSARDLSYEQYF
TRBD2	TRBV10-3	TRBJ2-7	NA	TGTGCCATCAGTGAAGCGGGAGGGCCCCACGAGCAGTACTTC	CAISEAGGPHEQYF
TRBD2	TRBV5-1	TRBJ2-1	once	TGCGCCAGCAGCAAAGGGACTAGCGGGAGATCTGAGCAGTTCTTC	CASSKGTSGRSEQFF
TRBD1	TRBV18	TRBJ2-7	NA	TGTGCCAGCTCACCTCCGGGACAGGGGACCTACGAGCAGTACTTC	CASSPPGQGTYEQYF
TRBD1	TRBV30	TRBJ1-1	NA	TGTGCCGGACAGGGGGTCGCGAACACTGAAGCTTTCTTT	CAGQGVANTEAFF
TRBD1	TRBV30	TRBJ2-2	NA	TGTGCCCGGGACAGACCGAACACCGGGGAGCTGTTTTTT	CARDRPNTGELFF
TRBD1	TRBV7-8	TRBJ1-5	NA	TGTGCCAGCAGCAAAAACCGGGACAGGGGGAATCAGCCCCAGCATTTT	CASSKNRDRGNQPQHF
TRBD1	TRBV7-9	TRBJ1-2	few	TGTGCCAGCAGCTTAGATCTACAGGGGGGTGGCTACACCTTC	CASSLDLQGGGYTF
NA	TRBV28	TRBJ1-4	NA	TGTGCCAGCATGGGGGGGGGCGATGAAAAACTGTTTTTT	CASMGGGDEKLFF
NA	TRBV7-2	TRBJ1-1	NA	TGTGCCAGCAGCTTCGGGGTGCTCACTGAAGCTTTCTTT	CASSFGVLTEAFF
NA	TRBV14	TRBJ1-1	NA	TGTGCCAGCAGCCTCCAGGGCCTTTCGGAAGCTTTCTTT	CASSLQGLSEAFF
NA	TRBV9	TRBJ1-1	NA	TGTGCCAGCAGCGTAGGAGTGATGAACACTGAAGCTTTCTTT	CASSVGVMNTEAFF
TRBD1	TRBV5-1	TRBJ2-1	NA	TGCGCCAGCAGCTGGGACAGCCGCAACAATGAGCAGTTCTTC	CASSWDSRNNEQFF
NA	TRBV6-5	TRBJ1-2	NA	TGTGCCAGCCGCGGGAGTAACCCTATCTATGGCTACACCTTC	CASRGSNPIYGYTF
NA	TRBV19	TRBJ1-2	NA	TGTGCCAGTAGTAAGGGACATGCGAACTATGGCTACACCTTC	CASSKGHANYGYTF
TRBD2	TRBV6-5	TRBJ2-7	NA	TGTGCCAGTCGACCGGGGACTAGCGGGACATACGAGCAGTACTTC	CASRPGTSGTYEQYF
NA	TRBV6-1	TRBJ1-5	NA	TGTGCCAGCAGTGAAGCCGGAGGACAGTTTCAGCCCCAGCATTTT	CASSEAGGQFQPQHF
TRBD1	TRBV4-3	TRBJ2-7	once	TGCGCCAGCAGCCCGGGACAGGGCGTCGACGAGCAGTACTTC	CASSPGQGVDEQYF
TRBD1	TRBV29-1	TRBJ2-7	NA	TGCAGCGTTTACGGACAGGGCATCTCCTACGAGCAGTACTTC	CSVYGQGISYEQYF
TRBD2	TRBV2	TRBJ2-7	NA	TGTGCCAGCCAAGGGGTAGCGGGAGGTGGCCGCGAGCAGTACTTC	CASQGVAGGGREQYF
TRBD1	TRBV10-3	TRBJ2-7	NA	TGTGCCATCAGGGCACCGGGACAGAGATACGAGCAGTACTTC	CAIRAPGQRYEQYF
NA	TRBV2	TRBJ1-1	NA	TGTGCCTGCAGGAGCGGAGGGACTGAAGCTTTCTTT	CACRSGGTEAFF
TRBD1	TRBV6-1	TRBJ1-2	NA	TGTGCCAGCAGTCCGACAGGGAACTATGGCTACACCTTC	CASSPTGNYGYTF
TRBD2	TRBV19	TRBJ2-1	once	TGTGCCAGTAGTATAGTCATTAGCGGGAATGAGCAGTTCTTC	CASSIVISGNEQFF
NA	TRBV27	TRBJ2-7	NA	TGCGCCAGCAGTGGGTGGGAGAGTGGCTACGAGCAGTACTTC	CASSGWESGYEQYF
TRBD1	TRBV4-2	TRBJ2-1	NA	TGTGCCAGCAGCCAAGAACCAGGGGGCTTGGCCCGCGATGAGCAGTTCTTC	CASSQEPGGLARDEQFF
TRBD2	TRBV11-2	TRBJ2-3	NA	TGTGCCACATCCTTAGCGGGATCCAGCACAGATACGCAGTATTTT	CATSLAGSSTDTQYF
TRBD2	TRBV7-7	TRBJ2-2	NA	TGTGCTAGCAGCTCTAGCGGGAGGGGGACCGGGGAGCTGTTTTTT	CASSSSGRGTGELFF
TRBD2	TRBV27	TRBJ2-5	NA	TGTGCCAGCAGTTCCTGGACTAGCGGCCTCCAAGAGACCCAGTACTTC	CASSSWTSGLQETQYF